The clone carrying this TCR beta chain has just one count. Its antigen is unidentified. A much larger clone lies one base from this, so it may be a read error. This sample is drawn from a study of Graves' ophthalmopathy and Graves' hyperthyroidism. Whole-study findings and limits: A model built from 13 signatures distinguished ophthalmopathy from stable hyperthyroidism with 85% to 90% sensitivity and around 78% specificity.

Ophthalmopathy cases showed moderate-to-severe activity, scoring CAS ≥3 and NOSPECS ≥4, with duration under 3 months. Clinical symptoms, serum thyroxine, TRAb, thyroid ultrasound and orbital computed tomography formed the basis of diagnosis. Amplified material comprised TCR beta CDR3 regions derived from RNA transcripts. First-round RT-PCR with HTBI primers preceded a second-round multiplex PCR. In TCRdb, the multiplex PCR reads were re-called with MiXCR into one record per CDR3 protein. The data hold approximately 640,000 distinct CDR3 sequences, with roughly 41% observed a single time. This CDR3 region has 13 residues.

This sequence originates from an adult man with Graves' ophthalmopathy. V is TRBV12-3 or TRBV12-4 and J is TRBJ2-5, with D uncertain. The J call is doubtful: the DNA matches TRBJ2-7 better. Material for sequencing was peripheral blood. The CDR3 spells CASSPQGFCEQYF. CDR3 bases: TGTGCCAGCAGCCCCCAAGGGTTCTGCGAGCAGTACTTC.